This is a list of T cell receptor beta chains from one sample in a study of blood T cell repertoires in COVID-19. The table came from immunoSEQ multiplex PCR; TCRdb's copy has only in-frame clones and leaves some out. The sample lists about 22,000 clones, 80% to 85% occurring once. Sequencing used peripheral blood. These receptors all come from a man older than 75 with active or convalescent COVID-19. The CDR3 runs from the conserved cysteine through the conserved F or W. Fields, in order: D gene, V gene, clone size, J gene, CDR3 DNA, CDR3 protein. The D gene is left open where the match is weak. Not every row has a clone size; where given, it reads once, few, many or a size class.

NA	TRBV24-1	NA	TRBJ2-1	TGTGCCACCAGGGCCTCAGGGGGAGGAAATGAGCAGTTCTTC	CATRASGGGNEQFF
TRBD1	TRBV29-1	NA	TRBJ1-1	TGCAGCGTTGGGACAGGGGGCAATACTGAAGCTTTCTTT	CSVGTGGNTEAFF
NA	TRBV20-1	NA	TRBJ1-1	TGCAGTGCTAGTGAGATAGTGAACACTGAAGCTTTCTTT	CSASEIVNTEAFF
NA	TRBV5-6	NA	TRBJ1-1	TGTGCCAGCAGCTTGTATAGCACTGAAGCTTTCTTT	CASSLYSTEAFF
TRBD1	TRBV5-4	once	TRBJ1-2	TGTGCCAGCAGCTCGGCCTATGACAGGGCAGTCTATGGCTACACCTTC	CASSSAYDRAVYGYTF
TRBD1	TRBV2	NA	TRBJ2-5	TGTGCCAGCAGTTTTGTGGCAGGGGGCAAAGAGACCCAGTACTTC	CASSFVAGGKETQYF
TRBD1	TRBV5-1	NA	TRBJ2-7	TGCGCCAGCAGCTTATTAGGACAGGGGGAGTACGAGCAGTACTTC	CASSLLGQGEYEQYF
NA	TRBV11-2	NA	TRBJ1-3	TGTGCCAGCAGCTTAGCTATATCCGGAAACACCATATATTTT	CASSLAISGNTIYF
TRBD1	TRBV9	NA	TRBJ1-3	TGTGCCAGCAGCGTAGTGGCAGGGGGCTTAACGGGAAACACCATATATTTT	CASSVVAGGLTGNTIYF
NA	TRBV15	NA	TRBJ2-4	TGTGCCACCAGCAGAGAAAGGGATCAGGGATGGATTCAGTACTTC	CATSRERDQGWIQYF
TRBD1	TRBV3-1/TRBV3-2	NA	TRBJ2-3	TGTGCCAGCAGCCTAACGAAAACAGGGGGAAAGTCGGATACGCAGTATTTT	CASSLTKTGGKSDTQYF
TRBD1	TRBV6-5	NA	TRBJ1-6	TGTGCCAGCAGCAACCCGGGGACAGGTGGCTCACCCCTCCACTTT	CASSNPGTGGSPLHF
TRBD1	TRBV5-1	NA	TRBJ1-3	TGCGCCAGCAGCTTGAGGGCAGGGGGTACTGGAAACACCATATATTTT	CASSLRAGGTGNTIYF
TRBD1	TRBV28	NA	TRBJ1-2	TGTGCCACGGCGACAGGGGGTAACTATGGCTACACCTTC	CATATGGNYGYTF
TRBD1	TRBV3-1/TRBV3-2	NA	TRBJ2-7	TGTGCCAGCAGCCCACAGGGGTACTCCTACGAGCAGTACTTC	CASSPQGYSYEQYF
NA	TRBV6-5	few	TRBJ1-1	TGTGCCAGCACCATGACAGTAACTGAAGCTTTCTTT	CASTMTVTEAFF
NA	TRBV2	NA	TRBJ2-7	TGTGCCAGTTACCTTGACAGGTTCCGCTACGAGCAGTACTTC	CASYLDRFRYEQYF
TRBD2	TRBV18	NA	TRBJ2-7	TGTGCCAGCTCACCAGGACTAGCGGGGGTCGGCGAGCAGTACTTC	CASSPGLAGVGEQYF
TRBD1	TRBV5-1	NA	TRBJ1-3	TGCGCCAGCAGCCCCTGGACAGGTTTGAATGGAAACACCATATATTTT	CASSPWTGLNGNTIYF
TRBD1	TRBV5-1	NA	TRBJ2-6	TGCGCCAGCAGCGTACAGGGGGCGGCTGGGGCCAACGTCCTGACTTTC	CASSVQGAAGANVLTF
NA	TRBV7-3	NA	TRBJ2-2	TGTGCCAGCAGCTCACAGGGTTCTCTCGGGGAGCTGTTTTTT	CASSSQGSLGELFF
NA	TRBV7-2	once	TRBJ2-5	TGTGCCAGCAGCCGCAGCTTGTTGGGGCCGCAGGGGACCCAGTACTTC	CASSRSLLGPQGTQYF
NA	TRBV5-1	NA	TRBJ1-2	TGCGCCAGCAGCTTGGTAGGAGACTATGGCTACACCTTC	CASSLVGDYGYTF
TRBD1	TRBV18	once	TRBJ1-4	TGTGCCAGCTCACAAGACAGGGGCCTTAATGAAAAACTGTTTTTT	CASSQDRGLNEKLFF
NA	TRBV30	NA	TRBJ1-5	TGTGCCTGGAGTAGGGACACCTATAGCAATCAGCCCCAGCATTTT	CAWSRDTYSNQPQHF
NA	TRBV21-1	NA	TRBJ2-3	TGTGCCAGCAGCAAAGAGAGAGTGATAAGTGGGAGGTACACAGATACGCAGTATTTT	CASSKERVISGRYTDTQYF
NA	TRBV5-1	few	TRBJ1-2	TGCGCCAGCAGCTTATCGGAGCCCCAATATGGCTACACCTTC	CASSLSEPQYGYTF
NA	TRBV19	NA	TRBJ1-6	TGTGCCAGTAGTATTAGCGGCTATTCACCCCTCCACTTT	CASSISGYSPLHF
TRBD2	TRBV7-2	once	TRBJ2-4	TGTGCCAGCAGCCCCAGGCCGCGGGGGGGAGTCCTAGCCAAAAACATTCAGTACTTC	CASSPRPRGGVLAKNIQYF
TRBD2	TRBV7-2	NA	TRBJ2-3	TGTGCCAGCAGCTTAAAGCGGGACTTTGGGGATACGCAGTATTTT	CASSLKRDFGDTQYF
NA	TRBV30	few	TRBJ2-5	TGTGCCTGGAGTGGAGACACTCAAGAGACCCAGTACTTC	CAWSGDTQETQYF
TRBD1	TRBV6-5	NA	TRBJ1-5	TGTGCCAGCAGTTACGCAGACAGGGGGCGAAGTCAGCCCCAGCATTTT	CASSYADRGRSQPQHF
NA	TRBV6-5	NA	TRBJ1-1	TGTGCCAGCAGCAAGACAGAGAACACTGAAGCTTTCTTT	CASSKTENTEAFF
NA	TRBV21-1	NA	TRBJ1-4	TGTGCCAGCAGCAACAGGGTGCGGGAAAAACTGTTTTTT	CASSNRVREKLFF
TRBD1	TRBV6-5	NA	TRBJ1-2	TGTGCCAGTAAACGGGACAGGTCCTTCGTTGGTGGCTACACCTTC	CASKRDRSFVGGYTF
NA	TRBV27	NA	TRBJ2-7	TGTGCCAGCAGTTCACAGGGCCTAGGGGAGCAGTACTTC	CASSSQGLGEQYF
TRBD1	TRBV10-3	NA	TRBJ2-2	TGTGCCATCAGTGATCCCGGGACAGGTCACACCGGGGAGCTGTTTTTT	CAISDPGTGHTGELFF
NA	TRBV6-5	NA	TRBJ2-5	TGTGCCAGCAGAAAACTAGCACTCCAAGAGACCCAGTACTTC	CASRKLALQETQYF
NA	TRBV27	medium-sized	TRBJ1-5	TGTGCCAGCAGTTCGACTTACAGGGTTACTTATAGCAATCAGCCCCAGCATTTT	CASSSTYRVTYSNQPQHF
TRBD1	TRBV7-9	NA	TRBJ2-1	TGTGCCAGCAGCAAGCTCCGGGACAGGGGCTACAATGAGCAGTTCTTC	CASSKLRDRGYNEQFF
NA	TRBV7-6	NA	TRBJ1-4	TGTGCCAGCAGCTCCCCTACCCTCAGAGGGGAAAAACTGTTTTTT	CASSSPTLRGEKLFF
TRBD1	TRBV6-5	NA	TRBJ2-7	TGTGCCAGCCGTCCGGACAGGCTCCCCTACGAGCAGTACTTC	CASRPDRLPYEQYF
NA	TRBV21-1	NA	TRBJ1-2	TGTGCCAGCAGCAAGAGGGCGGAAAAAGGCTACACCTTC	CASSKRAEKGYTF
TRBD1	TRBV9	NA	TRBJ1-1	TGTGCCAGCAGCGTAGAAGGACAGGGTGTAGGCACTGAAGCTTTCTTT	CASSVEGQGVGTEAFF
NA	TRBV15	once	TRBJ2-2	TGTGCCACCAGCAGAGATCTGGGGGGAACCGGGGAGCTGTTTTTT	CATSRDLGGTGELFF
NA	TRBV10-3	once	TRBJ1-2	TGTGCCATCAGTCCGGACTATGGCTACACCTTC	CAISPDYGYTF